The rows below give T cell receptor beta chains drawn from one sample of a study of blood T cells in healthy people across ages. TCRdb re-called the 5' RACE reads with MiXCR, one entry per CDR3 protein. Counted here are roughly 1 million distinct CDR3 sequences, approximately 25% occurring once; the ten biggest clones make up about 0.69%. This same sample was also part of a study on T cells of mothers and their children.

Sample: blood. The receptors derive from a girl aged 2 to 10 in good health. Each CDR3 is given with its conserved first and last residue. A D gene is named only where the DNA matches it firmly. The size field is filled for only some rows; it gives once, few, many or a size class.

d_call: TRBD2; v_call: TRBV7-2; j_call: TRBJ2-5; clone_size: NA; cdr3_aa: CASSLEAASGRETQYF; cdr3_nt: TGTGCCAGCAGCTTAGAAGCGGCTAGCGGGAGGGAGACCCAGTACTTC
d_call: NA; v_call: TRBV7-3; j_call: TRBJ2-1; clone_size: NA; cdr3_aa: CASRPTTPRGAYNEQFF; cdr3_nt: TGTGCCAGCAGACCGACTACCCCAAGGGGCGCCTACAATGAGCAGTTCTTC
d_call: TRBD2; v_call: TRBV7-6; j_call: TRBJ2-5; clone_size: few; cdr3_aa: CASSLGLLAGVETQYF; cdr3_nt: TGTGCCAGCAGCTTAGGTCTTCTAGCGGGGGTAGAGACCCAGTACTTC
d_call: NA; v_call: TRBV4-1; j_call: TRBJ1-2; clone_size: NA; cdr3_aa: CASSQEGSTVYGYTF; cdr3_nt: TGCGCCAGCAGCCAAGAGGGCAGCACAGTTTATGGCTACACCTTC
d_call: NA; v_call: TRBV4-1; j_call: TRBJ1-4; clone_size: NA; cdr3_aa: CASSQLYYVLLSRREEKLFF; cdr3_nt: TGCGCCAGCAGCCAACTATACTACGTTCTCCTAAGTAGGAGGGAGGAAAAACTGTTTTTT
d_call: NA; v_call: TRBV5-1; j_call: TRBJ2-6; clone_size: NA; cdr3_aa: CASYTGTGANVLTF; cdr3_nt: TGCGCCAGCTATACAGGGACTGGGGCCAACGTCCTGACTTTC
d_call: NA; v_call: TRBV24-1; j_call: TRBJ1-5; clone_size: once; cdr3_aa: CATGDSHSNQPQHF; cdr3_nt: TGTGCCACGGGAGACAGTCATAGCAATCAGCCCCAGCATTTT
d_call: TRBD1; v_call: TRBV29-1; j_call: TRBJ1-2; clone_size: NA; cdr3_aa: CSARGDRDGYTF; cdr3_nt: TGCAGCGCCAGGGGGGACAGGGATGGCTACACCTTC
d_call: NA; v_call: TRBV6-1; j_call: TRBJ2-5; clone_size: NA; cdr3_aa: CASKDGQETQYF; cdr3_nt: TGTGCCAGCAAGGACGGACAAGAGACCCAGTACTTC
d_call: NA; v_call: TRBV12-3/TRBV12-4; j_call: TRBJ1-1; clone_size: few; cdr3_aa: CASSFGSINEALF; cdr3_nt: TGTGCCAGCAGTTTCGGATCCATAAATGAAGCTCTCTTT
d_call: NA; v_call: TRBV4-1; j_call: TRBJ2-7; clone_size: NA; cdr3_aa: CASSQEGTATYEQYF; cdr3_nt: TGCGCCAGCAGCCAAGAGGGGACGGCGACCTACGAGCAGTACTTC
d_call: NA; v_call: TRBV19; j_call: TRBJ1-1; clone_size: NA; cdr3_aa: CASKVAPQGNTEAFF; cdr3_nt: TGTGCCAGTAAGGTAGCACCTCAGGGGAACACTGAAGCTTTCTTT
d_call: NA; v_call: TRBV10-3; j_call: TRBJ1-2; clone_size: NA; cdr3_aa: CAIRLQESIGGYTF; cdr3_nt: TGTGCCATCAGGTTACAGGAAAGTATTGGTGGCTACACCTTC
d_call: NA; v_call: TRBV12-3/TRBV12-4; j_call: TRBJ2-7; clone_size: NA; cdr3_aa: CASTRGSAYKQYF; cdr3_nt: TGTGCCAGCACCCGGGGGTCGGCCTACAAGCAGTACTTC
d_call: TRBD1; v_call: TRBV29-1; j_call: TRBJ1-4; clone_size: NA; cdr3_aa: CSVQYRDRDEKLFF; cdr3_nt: TGCAGCGTCCAATACCGGGACAGAGATGAAAAACTGTTTTTT
d_call: NA; v_call: TRBV7-9; j_call: TRBJ2-5; clone_size: few; cdr3_aa: CASSLAQGRETQYF; cdr3_nt: TGTGCCAGCAGCTTAGCGCAGGGGCGAGAGACCCAGTACTTC
d_call: NA; v_call: TRBV15; j_call: TRBJ2-7; clone_size: NA; cdr3_aa: CATSRLLNTGDPYEQYF; cdr3_nt: TGTGCCACCAGCAGACTCCTCAACACGGGCGACCCCTACGAGCAGTACTTC
d_call: TRBD1; v_call: TRBV29-1; j_call: TRBJ2-2; clone_size: few; cdr3_aa: CSTRDSGELFF; cdr3_nt: TGCAGCACCCGGGACAGCGGGGAGCTGTTTTTT
d_call: NA; v_call: TRBV7-8; j_call: TRBJ1-2; clone_size: NA; cdr3_aa: CASSPGVRPGFF; cdr3_nt: TGTGCCAGCAGCCCGGGGGTACGCCCTGGCTTCTTC
d_call: NA; v_call: TRBV20-1; j_call: TRBJ2-4; clone_size: NA; cdr3_aa: CSASEGSKELNIQYF; cdr3_nt: TGCAGTGCTTCGGAGGGGTCTAAAGAGCTAAACATTCAGTACTTC
d_call: NA; v_call: TRBV10-3; j_call: TRBJ2-5; clone_size: few; cdr3_aa: CAISKTGLEKPGTQYF; cdr3_nt: TGTGCCATCAGTAAAACGGGACTTGAGAAGCCGGGGACCCAGTACTTC
d_call: TRBD1; v_call: TRBV27; j_call: TRBJ1-2; clone_size: NA; cdr3_aa: CASSFGTGGVYGYTF; cdr3_nt: TGTGCCAGCAGTTTTGGGACAGGGGGCGTCTATGGCTACACCTTC
d_call: TRBD2; v_call: TRBV3-1; j_call: TRBJ2-3; clone_size: few; cdr3_aa: CASSQPFRGRLTDTQYF; cdr3_nt: TGTGCCAGCAGCCAACCCTTTCGCGGGAGGCTCACAGATACGCAGTATTTT
d_call: NA; v_call: TRBV7-2; j_call: TRBJ2-7; clone_size: NA; cdr3_aa: CASSSDGIYEQYF; cdr3_nt: TGTGCCAGCAGCTCCGACGGAATCTACGAGCAGTACTTC
d_call: NA; v_call: TRBV6-5; j_call: TRBJ2-2; clone_size: NA; cdr3_aa: CASSYYSPGTGELFF; cdr3_nt: TGTGCCAGCAGTTACTATAGCCCAGGCACCGGGGAGCTGTTTTTT
d_call: NA; v_call: TRBV13; j_call: TRBJ1-1; clone_size: NA; cdr3_aa: CASSLPGLNTEAFF; cdr3_nt: TGTGCCAGCAGCTTACCAGGGCTGAACACTGAAGCTTTCTTT
d_call: NA; v_call: TRBV29-1; j_call: TRBJ2-2; clone_size: NA; cdr3_aa: CSVGTLGELFF; cdr3_nt: TGCAGCGTTGGGACTCTCGGGGAGCTGTTTTTT
d_call: NA; v_call: TRBV29-1; j_call: TRBJ2-1; clone_size: NA; cdr3_aa: CSVEPGLANEQFF; cdr3_nt: TGCAGCGTTGAGCCGGGGTTAGCTAATGAGCAGTTCTTC
d_call: NA; v_call: TRBV7-9; j_call: TRBJ1-1; clone_size: few; cdr3_aa: CASSLAQGMMGTEAFF; cdr3_nt: TGTGCCAGCAGCTTAGCACAGGGCATGATGGGGACTGAAGCTTTCTTT
d_call: NA; v_call: TRBV7-9; j_call: TRBJ2-1; clone_size: few; cdr3_aa: CASSSRDPGDYNEQFF; cdr3_nt: TGTGCCAGCAGCTCGCGCGACCCGGGGGACTACAATGAGCAGTTCTTC
d_call: NA; v_call: TRBV5-1; j_call: TRBJ1-2; clone_size: NA; cdr3_aa: CASRAATSYGYTF; cdr3_nt: TGCGCCAGCAGGGCAGCTACGTCATATGGCTACACCTTC
d_call: NA; v_call: TRBV4-3; j_call: TRBJ1-1; clone_size: NA; cdr3_aa: CASSPAGGGTLSTEAFF; cdr3_nt: TGCGCCAGCAGCCCGGCGGGGGGAGGAACCCTAAGCACTGAAGCTTTCTTT
d_call: NA; v_call: TRBV28; j_call: TRBJ2-1; clone_size: many; cdr3_aa: CASSHYEQFF; cdr3_nt: TGTGCCAGCAGTCATTATGAGCAGTTCTTC
d_call: NA; v_call: TRBV29-1; j_call: TRBJ2-5; clone_size: many; cdr3_aa: CSVGIREQETQYF; cdr3_nt: TGCAGCGTTGGAATTCGGGAGCAAGAGACCCAGTACTTC
d_call: NA; v_call: TRBV12-3/TRBV12-4; j_call: TRBJ1-1; clone_size: few; cdr3_aa: CASSYRHKGGTEAFF; cdr3_nt: TGTGCCAGCAGCTATCGGCACAAGGGGGGCACTGAAGCTTTCTTT
d_call: TRBD2; v_call: TRBV10-3; j_call: TRBJ2-1; clone_size: few; cdr3_aa: CATLGIAGDGNEQFF; cdr3_nt: TGTGCCACCCTAGGGATAGCGGGAGACGGGAATGAGCAGTTCTTC
d_call: TRBD1; v_call: TRBV10-3; j_call: TRBJ2-7; clone_size: NA; cdr3_aa: CAISGTGLDEQYF; cdr3_nt: TGTGCCATCAGCGGGACAGGGTTGGACGAGCAGTACTTC
d_call: TRBD1; v_call: TRBV12-5; j_call: TRBJ2-6; clone_size: NA; cdr3_aa: CASGLARQGASGANVLTF; cdr3_nt: TGTGCTAGTGGTTTGGCTCGACAGGGGGCGTCAGGGGCCAACGTCCTGACTTTC
d_call: TRBD1; v_call: TRBV29-1; j_call: TRBJ2-5; clone_size: NA; cdr3_aa: CSVGTGTGEETQYF; cdr3_nt: TGCAGCGTCGGAACCGGGACAGGGGAAGAGACCCAGTACTTC
d_call: NA; v_call: TRBV5-1; j_call: TRBJ1-1; clone_size: few; cdr3_aa: CASSLEGYDTEAFF; cdr3_nt: TGCGCCAGCAGCTTGGAAGGGTATGACACTGAAGCTTTCTTT
d_call: NA; v_call: TRBV29-1; j_call: TRBJ2-3; clone_size: few; cdr3_aa: CSVAEPDTQYF; cdr3_nt: TGCAGCGTTGCAGAGCCCGATACGCAGTATTTT
d_call: TRBD2; v_call: TRBV20-1; j_call: TRBJ2-5; clone_size: NA; cdr3_aa: CSARGLAGGGEETQYF; cdr3_nt: TGCAGTGCTAGAGGACTAGCGGGGGGGGGCGAAGAGACCCAGTACTTC
d_call: NA; v_call: TRBV7-3; j_call: TRBJ1-1; clone_size: NA; cdr3_aa: CASRSIGTTEAFF; cdr3_nt: TGTGCCAGCAGATCCATCGGAACTACTGAAGCTTTCTTT
d_call: NA; v_call: TRBV27; j_call: TRBJ1-5; clone_size: NA; cdr3_aa: CASSFSGSQPQHF; cdr3_nt: TGTGCCAGCAGTTTTTCGGGGAGCCAGCCCCAGCATTTT
d_call: TRBD1; v_call: TRBV11-2; j_call: TRBJ2-4; clone_size: NA; cdr3_aa: CASSPPTGKKHIQYF; cdr3_nt: TGTGCCAGCAGCCCCCCGACAGGGAAGAAACACATTCAGTACTTC